One and the same sample provided the 8 T cell receptor beta chains below, sequenced in a study of patients with pleural tuberculosis. MiXCR was run by TCRdb on the reads, yielding one entry per CDR3 protein. The sample records about 50,000 distinct CDR3 sequences, around 7% being singletons. The receptors shown here come from a human donor with pleural tuberculosis.

The sample holds many counts of this clonotype. The V and J genes are TRBV19 and TRBJ1-1; D might be TRBD1 (5 bases). Germline loops: CDR1 LNHDA, CDR2 SQIVND (reference sequence). The CDR3 totals 14 residues. Trimming stripped 0 bases from V and 5 bases from J, with 10 bases between. CDR3 bases: TGTGCCAGTAGTATAGACAGGGTGGGGACTGAAGCTTTCTTT. Translating gives CASSIDRVGTEAFF. The entire variable domain, with the rest obtained from reference TRBV19 and TRBJ1-1, is as follows: DGGITQSPKYLFRKEGQNVTLSCEQNLNHDAMYWYRQDPGQGLRLIYYSQIVNDFQKGDIAEGYSVSREKKESFPLTVTSAQKNPTAFYLCASSIDRVGTEAFFGQGTRLTVV.

The genes are TRBV12-3 or TRBV12-4 and TRBJ2-3; a possible D gene is TRBD1 (6 bases). The CDR3 runs 14 residues. The germline V and J ends were trimmed by 10 bases and 0 bases, with 14 bases remaining between them. In DNA, the CDR3 is TGTGCCACCAGACCGACAGGAAGCACAGATACGCAGTATTTT. This translates into CATRPTGSTDTQYF.

The rearrangement uses TRBV6-1 and TRBJ2-7, with D possibly TRBD1 on 6 matching bases. Trimming left V 6 bases short and J 6 bases short, with 15 bases between. The CDR3 loop spans 13 amino acids. CDR1 and CDR2 from the germline V gene are MNHNS and SASEGT. In DNA, the CDR3 is TGTGCCAGCAGGCCCTCACAGGGTCGCGAGCAGTACTTC. This codes for CASRPSQGREQYF.

This clonotype has a count of ten or more. The chain has TRBV11-1 and TRBJ1-1, with a weak D call TRBD1 (5 bases). V was shortened by 6 bases and J by 0 bases, with 17 bases between the two germline ends. Germline values: CDR1 SGHAT, CDR2 FQDESV (reference sequence). CDR3 length: 16 residues. As DNA, the CDR3 is TGTGCCAGCAGATTACGCGGTGGAGGGGTGAACACTGAAGCTTTCTTT. It specifies CASRLRGGGVNTEAFF. The variable domain in full, completed from reference TRBV11-1 and TRBJ1-1, reads EAEVAQSPRYKITEKSQAVAFWCDPISGHATLYWYRQILGQGPELLVQFQDESVVDDSQLPKDRFSAERLKGVDSTLKIQPAELGDSAMYLCASRLRGGGVNTEAFFGQGTRLTVV.

This clonotype has at least ten counts. The rearrangement joins TRBV6-1 to TRBJ2-7, with D perhaps matching TRBD2 (5 bases). This CDR3 comprises 12 residues. Germline CDR1 reads MNHNS; CDR2 reads SASEGT. V was trimmed by 6 bases and J by 3 bases, leaving 9 bases between them. The DNA for the CDR3 is TGTGCCAGCAGGCACGGGAACTACGAGCAGTACTTC. Protein sequence: CASRHGNYEQYF.

This clonotype has at least ten counts. The J gene is TRBJ1-5, the V gene TRBV18, with D perhaps matching TRBD1 (5 bases). CDR1 is KGHSH and CDR2 is LQKENI in the germline V gene. The CDR3 is 14 amino acids. Trimming shortened V by 2 bases and J by 3 bases, and 8 bases separated the two germline ends. The CDR3: CASSPSGPNQPQHF. Here the CDR3 DNA reads TGTGCCAGCTCACCATCGGGACCCAATCAGCCCCAGCATTTT.

This clonotype was seen many times. The V call is TRBV6-1, the J call TRBJ2-5, with a tentative D call TRBD1 (6 bases). Germline CDR1 MNHNS, CDR2 SASEGT. CDR3 length equals 15 residues. Trimming left V 2 bases short and J 3 bases short, with 13 bases between. In DNA, the CDR3 is TGTGCCAGCAGTGAACTGGGGGCCGATAAAGAGACCCAGTACTTC. Protein sequence: CASSELGADKETQYF.

There are many counts of this clonotype. V and J are TRBV27 and TRBJ1-2, with D possibly TRBD1 on 6 matching bases. With 6 bases removed from V and 1 base from J, the gap between germline ends came to 12 bases. Per the germline V gene, CDR1 is MNHEY and CDR2 is SMNVEV (reference sequence). CDR3 length equals 14 residues. The CDR3 DNA sequence: TGTGCCAGCAGCGCTTACAGGGTTAACTATGGCTACACCTTC. It codes for CASSAYRVNYGYTF.